The present entry profiles one TCR beta chain with its context. These data originate in a study of T cell changes during pregnancy in multiple sclerosis. Clones were sequenced by immunoSEQ multiplex PCR, and TCRdb holds only the in-frame ones, with some missing. The sample carries 40,000 or so clones, 90% to 95% recorded once. In germline, CDR1 is SEHNR, CDR2 FQNEAQ (reference sequence). V lost 5 bases, J lost 7 bases, and 14 bases lay in between. The CDR3 is 14 residues long. V is TRBV7-9 and J is TRBJ2-2; possible D gene TRBD1, 7 bases. Sequencing was performed on CD8+ T cells from peripheral blood mononuclear cells, taken in the second trimester of pregnancy. This clonotype was sampled from a female donor with multiple sclerosis, enrolled in a pregnancy study. The CDR3 reads CASSQEGAGGELFF. CDR3 nucleotides: TGTGCCAGCAGCCAGGAGGGGGCTGGCGGGGAGCTGTTTTTT.